These 27 T cell receptor beta chains originate from one sample sequenced in a study of Tregs in tolerant kidney transplant recipients. Libraries were prepared by immunoSEQ multiplex PCR; TCRdb keeps only in-frame clonotypes and omits some of them. The top ten hold 4.7% of the sample, which has 75,000 to 100,000 clones, roughly nine tenths seen once. Sequencing input: CD8+ T cells from blood. These receptors all stem from a human donor in good health.

This clone was counted only a few times. The chain is built from TRBV10-3 and TRBJ2-1; D unclear. The CDR3 has 17 residues. From germline, CDR1 is ENHRY and CDR2 SYGVKD. V was shortened by 0 bases and J by 9 bases, with 21 bases between the two germline ends. The DNA for the CDR3 is TGTGCCATCAGTGAGTCGATTAGAGGCGGAACCTGGGCTGAGCAGTTCTTC. It encodes CAISESIRGGTWAEQFF.

J is TRBJ2-7 and V is TRBV7-9; D gene uncertain. The germline V and J ends were trimmed by 0 bases and 2 bases, with 11 bases remaining between them. This CDR3 is 15 amino acids long. The germline CDR1 and CDR2 sequences are SEHNR and FQNEAQ (reference sequence). CDR3 in DNA: TGTGCCAGCAGCTTAGCGGTAGGGAACACCTACGAGCAGTACTTC. This encodes CASSLAVGNTYEQYF.

This chain links TRBV5-8 with TRBJ2-7; maybe TRBD1 (6 bases). CDR1 is SGHTS and CDR2 is YDEGEE in the germline V gene. The CDR3 runs 14 residues. Trimming shortened V by 0 bases and J by 2 bases, and 9 bases separated the two germline ends. The DNA of the CDR3 is TGTGCCAGCAGCTTGGTACAGGGTCCCTACGAGCAGTACTTC. Translating gives CASSLVQGPYEQYF.

This chain uses TRBV23-1 with TRBJ2-5, with D hard to call. TRBV23-1 belongs to the ORF category, with a function that is uncertain. The CDR3 totals 12 residues. The V end lost 3 bases, the J end lost 4 bases, and 6 bases lay between the germline ends. The CDR3 DNA reads TGCGCCAGCAGTCAGGGCCTAGAGACCCAGTACTTC. Translated: CASSQGLETQYF.

The V gene is TRBV19, the J gene TRBJ2-1, with 14 bases lining up with TRBD2. V lost 3 bases to trimming and J lost 4 bases; unmatched junction nucleotides: 8. Germline V CDR1 and CDR2: LNHDA, SQIVND (reference sequence). This CDR3 has 18 residues. As DNA, the CDR3 is TGTGCCAGTAGTATCCCCCGACTAGCGGGAGGGCATTACAATGAGCAGTTCTTC. Translated, it gives CASSIPRLAGGHYNEQFF.

The CDR3 DNA reads TGTGCCAGCAGCTACCCGGGACAGGGCTACGAGCAGTACTTC. Translation: CASSYPGQGYEQYF. This sequence joins TRBV7-9 and TRBJ2-7; 9 bases match TRBD1. This CDR3 contains 14 residues. CDR1 is SEHNR, CDR2 FQNEAQ, per germline (reference sequence). V gave up 4 bases and J gave up 3 bases; unmatched junction bases: 4. The complete variable domain, with remaining parts taken from reference TRBV7-9 and TRBJ2-7, reads DTGVSQNPRHKITKRGQNVTFRCDPISEHNRLYWYRQTLGQGPEFLTYFQNEAQLEKSRLLSDRFSAERPKGSFSTLEIQRTEQGDSAMYLCASSYPGQGYEQYFGPGTRLTVT.

CDR3 sequence: CASSHLSGGNIQYF. The DNA for the CDR3 is TGCGCCAGCAGCCACCTTAGTGGGGGTAACATTCAGTACTTC. The V call is TRBV4-1, the J call TRBJ2-4, with D perhaps given as TRBD1 or TRBD2 (5 bases each). The CDR3 sequence is 14 residues long. Germline V gives CDR1 MGHRA, CDR2 YSYEKL. Trimming took 3 bases from V and 7 from J, leaving 13 bases between them.

The rearrangement joins TRBV27 to TRBJ1-2, with 10 bases fitting TRBD1. Trimming removed 3 bases from V and 8 bases from J; junction bases left unmatched: 3. CDR3 length: 13 residues. The germline V gene encodes CDR1 MNHEY and CDR2 SMNVEV (reference sequence). CDR3 sequence reads: CASSFGTGVGYTF. The CDR3 coding sequence is TGTGCCAGCAGTTTCGGGACAGGGGTCGGCTACACCTTC.

CDR3 sequence (DNA): TGTGCCAGCAGCTCTCATGCGTGGGAGCTGTTTTTT. It is translated as CASSSHAWELFF. This chain uses TRBV9 with TRBJ2-2; D is unresolved. Per the germline V gene, CDR1 is SGDLS and CDR2 is YYNGEE. V was pared by 4 bases and J by 9 bases, with 10 bases between. The CDR3 loop spans 12 amino acids.

V is TRBV2 and J is TRBJ1-2, with no clear D. Per germline, CDR1 SNHLY and CDR2 FYNNEI. Between the trimmed V and J ends, which lost 7 bases and 9 bases, there was a span of 15 bases. This CDR3 has 12 amino acids. CDR3 loop: CASISQPFSYTF. CDR3 sequence (DNA): TGTGCCAGCATCTCACAGCCCTTTAGCTACACCTTC.

The chain employs TRBV11-2 and TRBJ1-1, with unresolved D. Germline CDR1 is SGHAT and CDR2 is FQNNGV. The CDR3 is 14 residues long. Trimming took 5 bases from V and 3 from J, leaving 13 bases between them. CDR3 protein: CASSPLERDTEAFF. The CDR3 DNA is TGTGCCAGCAGCCCTTTGGAACGGGACACTGAAGCTTTCTTT.

J is TRBJ2-3 and V is TRBV13; D gene unclear. V was cut by 3 bases and J by 4 bases, with 5 bases left in between. CDR3 length equals 12 residues. Germline CDR1 is PRHDT and CDR2 is FYEKMQ (reference sequence). The CDR3 loop is CASSLWADTQYF. The CDR3 region has the DNA TGTGCCAGCAGCTTGTGGGCAGATACGCAGTATTTT.

V gene TRBV7-7 combines with J gene TRBJ2-5; 8 bases are shared with TRBD1. V trimming: 2 bases; J trimming: 0 bases; junction bases outside the gene matches: 5. CDR1 and CDR2 (germline): SSHAT, FNYEAQ (reference sequence). This CDR3 comprises 16 residues. CDR3 bases: TGTGCCAGCAGCTTATTGGCAGGGGGCCACCAAGAGACCCAGTACTTC. Its translation is CASSLLAGGHQETQYF.

The table lists this clone with a count of one. V and J are TRBV6-4 and TRBJ2-2, with a possible D match to TRBD1 (5 bases). From germline, CDR1 is MRHNA and CDR2 SNTAGT. CDR3 length: 14 amino acids. V was shortened by 0 bases and J by 6 bases, with 8 bases between the two germline ends. The CDR3 reads CASSDSPGSGELFF. Written as DNA, the CDR3 is TGTGCCAGCAGTGACTCCCCAGGGTCCGGGGAGCTGTTTTTT.

The chain is built from TRBV11-1 and TRBJ1-1; D is ambiguous. The CDR3 is made up of 14 amino acids. Trimming took off 1 base at V and 0 bases at J, with 6 bases between the two ends. CDR1 is SGHAT and CDR2 is FQDESV in the germline V gene (reference sequence). DNA of the CDR3: TGTGCCAGCAGCTTAGGCATTATGAACACTGAAGCTTTCTTT. This translates into CASSLGIMNTEAFF.

This rearrangement joins TRBV13 to TRBJ2-3; no firm D call. Germline values: CDR1 PRHDT, CDR2 FYEKMQ (reference sequence). V was trimmed by 0 bases and J by 5 bases, leaving 3 bases between them. This CDR3 is 12 amino acids long. The CDR3 here is CASSLGGDTQYF. The CDR3 DNA sequence: TGTGCCAGCAGCTTAGGCGGAGATACGCAGTATTTT.

The chain recombines TRBV7-3 with TRBJ2-4; D is perhaps TRBD1 (5 bases). The V end lost 5 bases, the J end lost 1 base, and 18 bases lay between the germline ends. CDR3 length: 17 amino acids. The germline V gene has CDR1 SGHTA and CDR2 FQGTGA. The CDR3 coding sequence is TGTGCCAGCAGCCTAAGGGGCCCGCGTTTTGCCAAAAACATTCAGTACTTC. Encoded protein: CASSLRGPRFAKNIQYF.

The chain combines TRBV19 with TRBJ2-2; no clear D gene. Germline CDR1 is LNHDA and CDR2 is SQIVND (reference sequence). This CDR3 has 15 residues. The V gene lost 5 bases and the J gene lost 0 bases, with 10 bases spanning the gap. In DNA form, the CDR3 reads TGTGCCAGTAGTCGGCAGCGAACGAACACCGGGGAGCTGTTTTTT. This translates into CASSRQRTNTGELFF.

The J gene is TRBJ1-5, the V gene TRBV29-1; possible D gene TRBD1, 5 bases. Germline V lookup: CDR1 SQVTM, CDR2 ANQGSEA. The CDR3 totals 16 residues. Trimming shortened V by 6 bases and J by 0 bases, and 18 bases separated the two germline ends. The CDR3 here is CSVETVRGNSNQPQHF. In nucleotides, the CDR3 is TGCAGCGTAGAGACAGTAAGGGGTAATAGCAATCAGCCCCAGCATTTT.

This sequence joins TRBV4-1 and TRBJ2-5, with 12 bases matching TRBD2. The CDR3 has 16 amino acids. Germline CDR1 MGHRA, CDR2 YSYEKL. V was clipped by 1 base and J by 2 bases; unmatched bases: 2. The CDR3 region is CASSQGLAGGQETQYF. DNA for the CDR3: TGCGCCAGCAGCCAAGGTCTAGCGGGAGGGCAAGAGACCCAGTACTTC.

This chain uses TRBV5-4 with TRBJ2-1, with a weak D call TRBD2 (5 bases). Trimming cost V 3 bases and J 8 bases, with 15 bases left between them. The CDR3 has 14 residues. Germline CDR1 and CDR2: SGHNT and YYREEE (reference sequence). CDR3 sequence reads: CASSSDLNGDEQFF. The CDR3 nucleotides are TGTGCCAGCAGCTCGGACTTGAATGGGGATGAGCAGTTCTTC.

The chain links TRBV7-9 to TRBJ2-7; no definite D call. V was pared by 1 base and J by 4 bases, with 11 bases between. The germline gives CDR1 SEHNR, CDR2 FQNEAQ (reference sequence). The CDR3 covers 14 residues. The CDR3 spells CASSLEGRRYEQYF. The CDR3 nucleotides read TGTGCCAGCAGCTTAGAAGGGCGGAGATACGAGCAGTACTTC.

The chain has TRBV5-4 and TRBJ2-1; D gene unclear. Deletions cut 0 bases from V and 1 base from J, with 5 bases between. The CDR3 consists of 14 residues. In germline, CDR1 is SGHNT, CDR2 YYREEE (reference sequence). The CDR3 spells CASSLARSYNEQFF. In nucleotides, the CDR3 is TGTGCCAGCAGCTTGGCACGGTCCTACAATGAGCAGTTCTTC.

V usage is TRBV5-1 and J usage is TRBJ2-5; 7 bases align to TRBD2. Germline V gene sequence: CDR1 SGHRS, CDR2 YFSETQ. J gave up 0 bases and V 2 bases, and 4 bases lay outside the gene matches. The CDR3 has 15 residues. CDR3 nucleotides: TGCGCCAGCAGCTTTTTTAGCGGGCACCAAGAGACCCAGTACTTC. It translates to CASSFFSGHQETQYF.

The CDR3 loop reads CASSGPGAGELFF. CDR3 DNA sequence: TGTGCCAGCAGTGGACCCGGAGCCGGGGAGCTGTTTTTT. This chain uses TRBV6-4 with TRBJ2-2; D remains ambiguous. The CDR3 spans 13 residues. The V gene lost 4 bases and the J gene lost 6 bases, with 9 bases spanning the gap. Looked up from germline, CDR1 is MRHNA and CDR2 is SNTAGT.

The V gene is TRBV7-3, the J gene TRBJ1-1; D gene unclear. The V and J ends lost 2 bases and 1 base respectively, with 8 bases between them. Germline loops: CDR1 SGHTA, CDR2 FQGTGA. The CDR3 is made up of 14 amino acids. CDR3 DNA: TGTGCCAGCAGCTTAGTGGGGAAGAACACTGAAGCTTTCTTT. It encodes CASSLVGKNTEAFF. Using reference TRBV7-3 and TRBJ1-1 for the parts outside the CDR3, the full variable domain is GAGVSQTPSNKVTEKGKYVELRCDPISGHTALYWYRQSLGQGPEFLIYFQGTGAADDSGLPNDRFFAVRPEGSVSTLKIQRTERGDSAVYLCASSLVGKNTEAFFGQGTRLTVV.

This sequence joins TRBV7-8 and TRBJ2-5; D assignment may be TRBD1 or TRBD2 (5 bases each). The germline gives CDR1 SGHVS, CDR2 FQNEAQ. Trimming stripped 2 bases from V and 1 base from J, with 11 bases between. The CDR3 loop spans 15 amino acids. The CDR3 reads CASSLMGPIQETQYF. CDR3 bases: TGTGCCAGCAGCTTAATGGGACCGATCCAAGAGACCCAGTACTTC.